This T cell receptor beta chain is drawn from a study of blood T cell repertoires in COVID-19 (dated by TCRdb to the early 2020s). Some background on the complete study: Samples from collaborators originated in the United States, Italy and Spain and spanned both the acute and convalescent phases of COVID-19. The prospective study material was composed of cDNA or gDNA derived from T cells, B-cell-depleted T cells, or PBMCs. Deeply sampled blood TCRbeta repertoires from subjects exposed to, actively infected with, or recovered from COVID-19 were included in the dataset. The repertoires were made available in a free public database intended to serve as a resource for research on the immune response to SARS-CoV-2. The samples were drawn from the first 160 participants of the ongoing ImmuneRACE study and from 950 to 1,500 subjects provided by 6 global collaborators. The sample metadata nearly always contained a de-identified subject ID, COVID-19 status, age in years and sex. Where available, HLA class I and class II types were taken from metadata supplied by the sample provider and were not determined by assay-based typing.

This clone was seen a handful of times. No antigen is known for it. The record has no base qualities; no much larger clone is one base away. Each collaborating institution followed its own protocols to collect whole blood in K2EDTA tubes. For TCRbeta analysis, collaborator samples were shipped as frozen whole blood, as isolated PBMCs, or as DNA extracted from either sample type. From the cysteine up to the phenylalanine, the CDR3 has a length of 15 residues. This entry keeps only the CDR3 DNA: 45 bases, framed from base 1. The junction shows trimming of 6 bases on V and 3 bases on J, and the gene matches do not reach 6 bases of it. The germline V gene yields MNHEY for CDR1 and SVGEGT for CDR2. The immunoSEQ Assay, a bias-controlled multiplex PCR, was used to amplify TCRbeta CDR3 regions from genomic DNA. The study's processing was this. Nucleated cell counts per sample were estimated from amplification of reference gene primers within the assay. Sequence reads were collapsed and filtered to measure the absolute abundance of every unique TCRbeta CDR3 rearrangement. For each sample, productive Simpson clonality was calculated by taking the square root of Simpson's diversity index across productive rearrangements. What TCRdb holds here is the immuneACCESS table cut down to in-frame rearrangements. Part of the clones is not present; checked against another copy, under half of the missing clones reflect an unresolved V gene, and the others are unexplained. The DNA was the basis for D and trimming; V, J and clone size are from that table. This sample gives about 47,000 clones in total; around four fifths of them show up just once. About 7.2% of the sample goes to the ten largest clones.

Points the paper makes about the study in general: The quantity of clinical and demographic metadata differed by source and by participant and was supplied without curation.

The clonotype comes from a man aged 55-75 years with active COVID-19. The V and J segments used are TRBV6-2 or TRBV6-3 and TRBJ2-7, with 12 middle bases fitting TRBD2. The sequenced sample was peripheral blood. The nucleotide sequence is given as TGTGCCAGCAGCAAACTAGCGGGGGGATACTACGAGCAGTACTTC. Protein translation: CASSKLAGGYYEQYF.